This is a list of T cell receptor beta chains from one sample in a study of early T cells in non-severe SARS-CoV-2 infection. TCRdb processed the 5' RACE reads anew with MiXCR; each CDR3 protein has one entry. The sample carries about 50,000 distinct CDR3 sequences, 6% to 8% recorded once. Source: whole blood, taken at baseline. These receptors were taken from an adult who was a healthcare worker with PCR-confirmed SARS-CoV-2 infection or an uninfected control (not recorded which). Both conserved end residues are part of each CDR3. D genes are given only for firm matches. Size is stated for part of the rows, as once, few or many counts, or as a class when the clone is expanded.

CDR3 DNA: TGTGCCAGCAGTTATAACCCGTCCTTAGGGCAGTATTTT; CDR3 protein: CASSYNPSLGQYF; clone size: many; J gene: TRBJ2-3; V gene: TRBV27; D gene: -
CDR3 DNA: TGTGCCAGCAGTTTCGAGGGGCTAGCCAAAAACATTCAGTACTTC; CDR3 protein: CASSFEGLAKNIQYF; clone size: many; J gene: TRBJ2-4; V gene: TRBV12-3/TRBV12-4; D gene: -
CDR3 DNA: TGTGCCAGCAGCTTAGTCCGTCGGAGACTAGCGATGGCAGATACGCAGTATTTT; CDR3 protein: CASSLVRRRLAMADTQYF; clone size: few; J gene: TRBJ2-3; V gene: TRBV7-2; D gene: TRBD2
CDR3 DNA: TGTGCCAGCACGAAGTTTGGGCAAAGGGGGCATAATGAGCAGTTCTTC; CDR3 protein: CASTKFGQRGHNEQFF; clone size: few; J gene: TRBJ2-1; V gene: TRBV28; D gene: TRBD1
CDR3 DNA: TGTGCCAGCAGCTCCGGACTAGCGGGAGGGCATGAGCAGTTCTTC; CDR3 protein: CASSSGLAGGHEQFF; clone size: -; J gene: TRBJ2-1; V gene: TRBV6-6; D gene: TRBD2
CDR3 DNA: TGCAGCGTTGAAGGCGGGCCAGGGGGTGATTATGGCTACACCTTC; CDR3 protein: CSVEGGPGGDYGYTF; clone size: -; J gene: TRBJ1-2; V gene: TRBV29-1; D gene: TRBD1
CDR3 DNA: TGTGCCACCAGCAGAGAACGACTAGCCTCCTACGAGCAGTACTTC; CDR3 protein: CATSRERLASYEQYF; clone size: many; J gene: TRBJ2-7; V gene: TRBV15; D gene: TRBD2
CDR3 DNA: TGTGCCACCAGCAGGAATACAGGGGGCGTCCCCCAGCATTTT; CDR3 protein: CATSRNTGGVPQHF; clone size: many; J gene: TRBJ1-5; V gene: TRBV15; D gene: TRBD1
CDR3 DNA: TGTGCCAGCAGCATGGGACGGATAGGGTACGAGCAGTACTTC; CDR3 protein: CASSMGRIGYEQYF; clone size: -; J gene: TRBJ2-7; V gene: TRBV28; D gene: -
CDR3 DNA: TGTGCCAGCAGTCGGGCCAGGGGATCAGGCACTGAAGCTTTCTTT; CDR3 protein: CASSRARGSGTEAFF; clone size: many; J gene: TRBJ1-1; V gene: TRBV12-3/TRBV12-4; D gene: -
CDR3 DNA: TGTGCCAGCAGTTTATTTTCCGGGAGGGATAGGGGCTACGAGCAGTACTTC; CDR3 protein: CASSLFSGRDRGYEQYF; clone size: few; J gene: TRBJ2-7; V gene: TRBV28; D gene: TRBD2
CDR3 DNA: TGTGCCAGCTCAACGATTGAACAGGGGGCCGGCGAGCAGTACTTC; CDR3 protein: CASSTIEQGAGEQYF; clone size: few; J gene: TRBJ2-7; V gene: TRBV18; D gene: TRBD1
CDR3 DNA: TGTGCTAGTGGTTTAGAGGGAGTTCCAGATACGCAGTATTTT; CDR3 protein: CASGLEGVPDTQYF; clone size: few; J gene: TRBJ2-3; V gene: TRBV12-5; D gene: -
CDR3 DNA: TGTGCTAGTGGTTTCCACGGGGACCATGAGCAGTTCTTC; CDR3 protein: CASGFHGDHEQFF; clone size: many; J gene: TRBJ2-1; V gene: TRBV12-5; D gene: -
CDR3 DNA: TGTGCCAGCAGTTCGTGGATTCCTAGCACAGATACGCAGTATTTT; CDR3 protein: CASSSWIPSTDTQYF; clone size: many; J gene: TRBJ2-3; V gene: TRBV28; D gene: -
CDR3 DNA: TGTGCCAGCAGCCTGGGGACAGGAAGGCAAGAGACCCAGTACTTC; CDR3 protein: CASSLGTGRQETQYF; clone size: -; J gene: TRBJ2-5; V gene: TRBV11-3; D gene: TRBD1
CDR3 DNA: TGCAGTGCTGGGCATCATGAGCAGTTCTTC; CDR3 protein: CSAGHHEQFF; clone size: -; J gene: TRBJ2-1; V gene: TRBV20-1; D gene: -
CDR3 DNA: TGTGCCAGCACCAAAGGACGGGAAACGGGTCTTACGCAGTATTTT; CDR3 protein: CASTKGRETGLTQYF; clone size: many; J gene: TRBJ2-3; V gene: TRBV12-3/TRBV12-4; D gene: -
CDR3 DNA: TGCGCCAGCAGTGGTGGCGGGAGTGCGACAGATACGCAGTATTTT; CDR3 protein: CASSGGGSATDTQYF; clone size: many; J gene: TRBJ2-3; V gene: TRBV10-1; D gene: TRBD2
CDR3 DNA: TGCAGTGCTTCTTATGGACAGCACTACGAGCAGTACTTC; CDR3 protein: CSASYGQHYEQYF; clone size: few; J gene: TRBJ2-7; V gene: TRBV20-1; D gene: -
CDR3 DNA: TGTGCCAGCACGTGGATGCCGGATCAGCCCCAGCATTTT; CDR3 protein: CASTWMPDQPQHF; clone size: many; J gene: TRBJ1-5; V gene: TRBV2; D gene: -
CDR3 DNA: TGTGCCACCAGGGGGACAGGGCACACCGGGGAGCTGTTTTTT; CDR3 protein: CATRGTGHTGELFF; clone size: few; J gene: TRBJ2-2; V gene: TRBV24-1; D gene: TRBD1
CDR3 DNA: TGTGCCAGCAGTTTTACAGGGGATTCCTACGAGCAGTACTTC; CDR3 protein: CASSFTGDSYEQYF; clone size: many; J gene: TRBJ2-7; V gene: TRBV28; D gene: TRBD1
CDR3 DNA: TGTGCCAGCAGTTTTTGGGACACCTTGAACACTGAAGCTTTCTTT; CDR3 protein: CASSFWDTLNTEAFF; clone size: many; J gene: TRBJ1-1; V gene: TRBV12-3/TRBV12-4; D gene: -
CDR3 DNA: TGTGCCAGCAGTGAAGCGTCGGGACAGGGGAAAATCAATTCACCCCTCCACTTT; CDR3 protein: CASSEASGQGKINSPLHF; clone size: many; J gene: TRBJ1-6; V gene: TRBV6-1; D gene: TRBD1
CDR3 DNA: TGCAGCGTCACCGGACAGGCGACGAACACCGGGGAGCTGTTTTTT; CDR3 protein: CSVTGQATNTGELFF; clone size: many; J gene: TRBJ2-2; V gene: TRBV29-1; D gene: TRBD1
CDR3 DNA: TGTGCCAGCAGCTTGGTGGCGGGAGTGGTAGATACGCAGTATTTT; CDR3 protein: CASSLVAGVVDTQYF; clone size: many; J gene: TRBJ2-3; V gene: TRBV5-6; D gene: TRBD2
CDR3 DNA: TGTGCCAGTAGTATAGGCAGGGTCAGCGCCGGGGAGCTGTTTTTT; CDR3 protein: CASSIGRVSAGELFF; clone size: many; J gene: TRBJ2-2; V gene: TRBV19; D gene: -
CDR3 DNA: TGTGCCAGTAGCCGACTAGCGGGAGGGACTGTCAACGAGCAGTACTTC; CDR3 protein: CASSRLAGGTVNEQYF; clone size: many; J gene: TRBJ2-7; V gene: TRBV19; D gene: TRBD2
CDR3 DNA: TGTGCCAGCAGCCAAGAACAGGGAAGGGAGACCCAGTACTTC; CDR3 protein: CASSQEQGRETQYF; clone size: -; J gene: TRBJ2-5; V gene: TRBV4-2; D gene: -
CDR3 DNA: TGTGCCAGCAGCTCAGCGGGACAGGGCTACAATGAGCAGTTCTTC; CDR3 protein: CASSSAGQGYNEQFF; clone size: -; J gene: TRBJ2-1; V gene: TRBV11-3; D gene: TRBD1
CDR3 DNA: TGTGCCAGCAGTCGGGACTTTCACTATTCCTACAATGAGCAGTTCTTC; CDR3 protein: CASSRDFHYSYNEQFF; clone size: many; J gene: TRBJ2-1; V gene: TRBV6-4; D gene: -
CDR3 DNA: TGTGCCAGCAGCCATCTCCGGGACCGCCGGACTAACTATGGCTACACCTTC; CDR3 protein: CASSHLRDRRTNYGYTF; clone size: few; J gene: TRBJ1-2; V gene: TRBV3-1; D gene: -
CDR3 DNA: TGTGCCAGCAGTCTCTCAGGGACAGGCACAGATACGCAGTATTTT; CDR3 protein: CASSLSGTGTDTQYF; clone size: many; J gene: TRBJ2-3; V gene: TRBV6-2/TRBV6-3; D gene: TRBD1
CDR3 DNA: TGTGCCAGCAGCCCCGGCCGACTACCCACAGATACGCAGTATTTT; CDR3 protein: CASSPGRLPTDTQYF; clone size: -; J gene: TRBJ2-3; V gene: TRBV6-2/TRBV6-3; D gene: -
CDR3 DNA: TGCAGTGCAAGCCTGCCTAGCGGGAGAATTAGGAATGAGCAGTTCTTC; CDR3 protein: CSASLPSGRIRNEQFF; clone size: -; J gene: TRBJ2-1; V gene: TRBV20-1; D gene: TRBD2
CDR3 DNA: TGTGCCAGCAGCTTCATTCGGAACTACGAGCAGTACTTC; CDR3 protein: CASSFIRNYEQYF; clone size: -; J gene: TRBJ2-7; V gene: TRBV11-3; D gene: -
CDR3 DNA: TGTGCCAGTAGACGGACAGGGCAGGCAGATACGCAGTATTTT; CDR3 protein: CASRRTGQADTQYF; clone size: few; J gene: TRBJ2-3; V gene: TRBV19; D gene: TRBD1
CDR3 DNA: TGCGCCAGCAGCTTGGGACTAGCGGGAGCCCACGAGCAGTACTTC; CDR3 protein: CASSLGLAGAHEQYF; clone size: many; J gene: TRBJ2-7; V gene: TRBV5-1; D gene: TRBD2
CDR3 DNA: TGTGCCATCAGTAACAGGGCCGGGGCCCCAGCAGGGGTCCAGCCCCAGCATTTT; CDR3 protein: CAISNRAGAPAGVQPQHF; clone size: many; J gene: TRBJ1-5; V gene: TRBV10-3; D gene: -
CDR3 DNA: TGTGCCAGCAGTCCGACCGACAGGGGGCTTAGGGGCTACACCTTC; CDR3 protein: CASSPTDRGLRGYTF; clone size: few; J gene: TRBJ1-2; V gene: TRBV12-3/TRBV12-4; D gene: TRBD1
CDR3 DNA: TGCGCCAGCAGCTTGCGTCCTGGGGGGTCCCATGAGCAGTTCTTC; CDR3 protein: CASSLRPGGSHEQFF; clone size: few; J gene: TRBJ2-1; V gene: TRBV5-1; D gene: -
CDR3 DNA: TGTGCCAGCAGCTTGGCAGGGGCTACCTACGAGCAGTACTTC; CDR3 protein: CASSLAGATYEQYF; clone size: many; J gene: TRBJ2-7; V gene: TRBV11-2; D gene: -
CDR3 DNA: TGCAGTGCTAGCTCTAGGCGCAATGAGCAGTTCTTC; CDR3 protein: CSASSRRNEQFF; clone size: few; J gene: TRBJ2-1; V gene: TRBV20-1; D gene: -
CDR3 DNA: TGTGCCAGCAATAGACAGGGGCCCAACTATGGCTACACCTTC; CDR3 protein: CASNRQGPNYGYTF; clone size: few; J gene: TRBJ1-2; V gene: TRBV2; D gene: TRBD1
CDR3 DNA: TGTGCCAGCAGCCCCCGTGGGGGGGGCAGGTCAGAGACCCAGTACTTC; CDR3 protein: CASSPRGGGRSETQYF; clone size: few; J gene: TRBJ2-5; V gene: TRBV7-3; D gene: -
CDR3 DNA: TGCAGCGCCGAGCAGGGAATGAACACTGAAGCTTTCTTT; CDR3 protein: CSAEQGMNTEAFF; clone size: -; J gene: TRBJ1-1; V gene: TRBV29-1; D gene: -